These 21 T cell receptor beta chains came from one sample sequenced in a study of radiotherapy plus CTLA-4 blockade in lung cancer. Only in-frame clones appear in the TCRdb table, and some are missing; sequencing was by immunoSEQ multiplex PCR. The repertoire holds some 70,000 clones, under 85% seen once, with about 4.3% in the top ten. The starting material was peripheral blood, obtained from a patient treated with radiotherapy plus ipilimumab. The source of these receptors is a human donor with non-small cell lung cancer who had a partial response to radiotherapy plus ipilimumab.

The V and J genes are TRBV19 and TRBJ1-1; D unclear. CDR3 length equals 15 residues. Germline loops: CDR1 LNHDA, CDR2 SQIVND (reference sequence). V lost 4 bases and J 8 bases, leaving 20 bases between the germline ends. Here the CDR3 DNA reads TGTGCCAGTAGTAGCCCTTTTCGGACTGCCATCGAAGCTTTCTTT. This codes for CASSSPFRTAIEAFF.

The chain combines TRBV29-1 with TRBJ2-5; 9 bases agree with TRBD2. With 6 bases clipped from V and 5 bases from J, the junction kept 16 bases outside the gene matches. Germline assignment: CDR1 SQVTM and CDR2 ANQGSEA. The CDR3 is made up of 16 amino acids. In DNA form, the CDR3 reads TGCAGCGTCGTCGGGGGAGTTAGCGGGAGTCGGGAGACCCAGTACTTC. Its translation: CSVVGGVSGSRETQYF.

DNA for the CDR3: TGTGCCACCAGCAGAGCAGGGGGCGGGAATCAGCCCCAGCATTTT. Amino acids: CATSRAGGGNQPQHF. J is TRBJ1-5 and V is TRBV15; 8 positions agree with TRBD1. Germline values: CDR1 LNHNV, CDR2 YYDKDF (reference sequence). The V and J ends lost 1 base and 4 bases, in that order; junction bases with no gene match: 3. There are 15 residues in the CDR3.

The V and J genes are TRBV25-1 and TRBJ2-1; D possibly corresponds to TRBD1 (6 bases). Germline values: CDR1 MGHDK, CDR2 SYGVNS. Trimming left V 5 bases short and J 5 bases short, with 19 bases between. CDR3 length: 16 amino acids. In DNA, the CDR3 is TGTGCCAGCAGTCCCCTAACTCCCGGGGACAACAATGAGCAGTTCTTC. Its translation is CASSPLTPGDNNEQFF.

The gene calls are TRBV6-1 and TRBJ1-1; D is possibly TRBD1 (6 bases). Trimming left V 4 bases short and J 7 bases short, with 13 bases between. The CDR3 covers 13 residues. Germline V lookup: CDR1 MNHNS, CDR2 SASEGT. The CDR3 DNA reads TGTGCCAGCAGTGCAACAGGGAGAGGTGAAGCTTTCTTT. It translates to CASSATGRGEAFF.

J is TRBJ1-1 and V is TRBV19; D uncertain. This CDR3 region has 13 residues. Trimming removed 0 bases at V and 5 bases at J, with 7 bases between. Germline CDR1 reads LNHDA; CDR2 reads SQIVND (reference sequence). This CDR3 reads CASSIDYRTEAFF. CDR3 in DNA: TGTGCCAGTAGTATAGATTATCGGACTGAAGCTTTCTTT.

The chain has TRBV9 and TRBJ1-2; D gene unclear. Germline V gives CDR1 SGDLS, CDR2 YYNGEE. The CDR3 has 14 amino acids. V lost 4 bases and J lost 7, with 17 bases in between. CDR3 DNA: TGTGCCAGCAGCTTCGGTAGAGATGAGGGTGGCTACACCTTC. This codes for CASSFGRDEGGYTF.

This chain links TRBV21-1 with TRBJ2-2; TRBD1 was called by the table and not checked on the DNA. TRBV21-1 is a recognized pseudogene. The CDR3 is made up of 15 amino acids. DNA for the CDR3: TGTGCCAGCAGCAAACAGGGAAGGGATACCGGGGAGCTGTTTTTT. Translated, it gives CASSKQGRDTGELFF.

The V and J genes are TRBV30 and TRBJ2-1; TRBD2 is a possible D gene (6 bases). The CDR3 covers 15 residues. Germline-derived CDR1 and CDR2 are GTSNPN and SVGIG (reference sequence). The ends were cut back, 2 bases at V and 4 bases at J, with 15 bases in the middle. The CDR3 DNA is TGTGCCTGGAGTAAACCCTTGGCGGGGTACAATGAGCAGTTCTTC. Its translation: CAWSKPLAGYNEQFF.

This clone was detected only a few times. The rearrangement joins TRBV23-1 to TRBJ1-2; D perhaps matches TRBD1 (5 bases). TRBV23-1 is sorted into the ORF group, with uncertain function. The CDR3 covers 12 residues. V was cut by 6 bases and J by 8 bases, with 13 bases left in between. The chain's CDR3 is CASSQGQEGYTF. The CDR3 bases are TGCGCCAGCAGCCAGGGTCAAGAAGGCTACACCTTC.

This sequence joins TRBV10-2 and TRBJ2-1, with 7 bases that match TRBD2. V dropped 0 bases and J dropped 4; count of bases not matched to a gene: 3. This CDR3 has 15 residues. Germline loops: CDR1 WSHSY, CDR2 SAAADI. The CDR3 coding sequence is TGCGCCAGCAGTGAGTCGGGAGGGCCGTACAATGAGCAGTTCTTC. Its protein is CASSESGGPYNEQFF.

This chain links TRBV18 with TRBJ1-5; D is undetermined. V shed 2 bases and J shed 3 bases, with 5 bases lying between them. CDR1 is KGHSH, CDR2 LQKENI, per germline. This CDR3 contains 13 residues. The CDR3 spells CASSPDTNQPQHF. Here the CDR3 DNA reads TGTGCCAGCTCACCAGACACCAATCAGCCCCAGCATTTT.

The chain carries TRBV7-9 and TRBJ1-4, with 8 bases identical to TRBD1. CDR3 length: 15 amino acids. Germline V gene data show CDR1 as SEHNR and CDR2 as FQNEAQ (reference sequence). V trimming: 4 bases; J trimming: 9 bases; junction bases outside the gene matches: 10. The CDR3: CASSSGQEGGKKLFF. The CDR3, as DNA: TGTGCCAGCAGCTCGGGACAGGAGGGTGGGAAAAAACTGTTTTTT.

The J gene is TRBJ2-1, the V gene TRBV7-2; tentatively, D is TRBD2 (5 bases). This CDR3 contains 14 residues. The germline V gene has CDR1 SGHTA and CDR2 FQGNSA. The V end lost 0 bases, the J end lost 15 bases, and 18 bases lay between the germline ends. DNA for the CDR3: TGTGCCAGCAGCTTAGCTGATAGCGTTTCAAGGTGGTTCTTC. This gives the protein CASSLADSVSRWFF.

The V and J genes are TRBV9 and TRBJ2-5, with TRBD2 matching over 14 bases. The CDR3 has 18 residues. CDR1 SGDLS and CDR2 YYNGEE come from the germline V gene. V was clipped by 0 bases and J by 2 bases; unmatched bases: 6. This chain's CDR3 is CASSVGRLAGGLQETQYF. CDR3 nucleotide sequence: TGTGCCAGCAGCGTAGGAAGACTAGCGGGAGGGTTACAAGAGACCCAGTACTTC.

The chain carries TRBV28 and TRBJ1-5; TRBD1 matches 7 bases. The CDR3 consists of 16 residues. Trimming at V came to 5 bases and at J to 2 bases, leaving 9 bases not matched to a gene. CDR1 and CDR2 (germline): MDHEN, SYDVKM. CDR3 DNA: TGTGCCAGCAGTCCTGACAGGGCCGGCGGCAATCAGCCCCAGCATTTT. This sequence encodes CASSPDRAGGNQPQHF. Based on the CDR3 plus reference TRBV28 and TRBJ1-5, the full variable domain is DVKVTQSSRYLVKRTGEKVFLECVQDMDHENMFWYRQDPGLGLRLIYFSYDVKMKEKGDIPEGYSVSREKKERFSLILESASTNQTSMYLCASSPDRAGGNQPQHFGDGTRLSIL.

In DNA form, the CDR3 reads TGTGCCAGCAGCTTCCTATCTTCTAGCCCTCAGTTCTTC. Encoded protein: CASSFLSSSPQFF. This chain links TRBV7-8 with TRBJ2-1; weak D call: TRBD2 (5 bases). Germline V gives CDR1 SGHVS, CDR2 FQNEAQ. The CDR3 consists of 13 residues. Trimming took off 3 bases at V and 13 bases at J, with 16 bases between the two ends.

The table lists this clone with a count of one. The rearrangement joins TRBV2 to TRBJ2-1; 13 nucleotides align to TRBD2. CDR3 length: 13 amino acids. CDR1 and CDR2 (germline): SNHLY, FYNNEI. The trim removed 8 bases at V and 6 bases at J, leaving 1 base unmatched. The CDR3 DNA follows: TGTGCCAGCGGGACTAGCGGGGCCAATGAGCAGTTCTTC. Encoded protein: CASGTSGANEQFF.

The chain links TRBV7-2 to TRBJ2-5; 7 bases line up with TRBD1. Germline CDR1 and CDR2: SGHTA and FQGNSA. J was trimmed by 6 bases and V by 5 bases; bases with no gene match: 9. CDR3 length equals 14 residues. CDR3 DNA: TGTGCCAGCAGCGACGCTAGGGGGCGAAAGACCCAGTACTTC. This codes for CASSDARGRKTQYF.

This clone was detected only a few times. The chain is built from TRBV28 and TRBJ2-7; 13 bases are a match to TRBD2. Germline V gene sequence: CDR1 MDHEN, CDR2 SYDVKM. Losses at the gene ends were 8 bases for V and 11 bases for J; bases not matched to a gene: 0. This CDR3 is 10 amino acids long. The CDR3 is CASGLAGEYF. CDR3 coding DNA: TGTGCCAGCGGACTAGCGGGAGAGTACTTC.

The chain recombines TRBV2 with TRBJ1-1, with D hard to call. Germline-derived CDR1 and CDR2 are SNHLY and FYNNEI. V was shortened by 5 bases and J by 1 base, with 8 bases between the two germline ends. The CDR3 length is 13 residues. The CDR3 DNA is TGTGCCAGCAGTCCCTTCAGGAACACTGAAGCTTTCTTT. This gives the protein CASSPFRNTEAFF.